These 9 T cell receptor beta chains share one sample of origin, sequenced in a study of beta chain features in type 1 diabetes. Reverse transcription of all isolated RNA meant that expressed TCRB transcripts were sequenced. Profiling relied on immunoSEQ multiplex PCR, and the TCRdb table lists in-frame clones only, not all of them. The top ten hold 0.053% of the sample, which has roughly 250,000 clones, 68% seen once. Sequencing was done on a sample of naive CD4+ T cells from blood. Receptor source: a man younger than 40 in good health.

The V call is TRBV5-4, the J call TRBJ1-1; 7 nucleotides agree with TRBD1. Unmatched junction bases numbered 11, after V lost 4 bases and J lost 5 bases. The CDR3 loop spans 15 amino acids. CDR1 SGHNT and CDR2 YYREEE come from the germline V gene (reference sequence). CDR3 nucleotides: TGTGCCAGCAGCGCCACAGGGGAATGGGGGACTGAAGCTTTCTTT. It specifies CASSATGEWGTEAFF.

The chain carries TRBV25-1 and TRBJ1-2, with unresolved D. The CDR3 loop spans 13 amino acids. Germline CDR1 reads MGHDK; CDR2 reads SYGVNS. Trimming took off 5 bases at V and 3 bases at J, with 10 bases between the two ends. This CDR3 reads CASSWAGHYGYTF. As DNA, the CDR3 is TGTGCCAGCAGTTGGGCAGGCCACTATGGCTACACCTTC.

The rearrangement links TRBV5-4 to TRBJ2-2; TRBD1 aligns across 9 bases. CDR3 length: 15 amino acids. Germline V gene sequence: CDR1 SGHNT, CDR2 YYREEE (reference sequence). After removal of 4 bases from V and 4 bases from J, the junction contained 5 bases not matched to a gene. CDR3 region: CASSRDRAGTGELFF. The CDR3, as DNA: TGTGCCAGCAGCCGGGACAGGGCCGGCACCGGGGAGCTGTTTTTT.

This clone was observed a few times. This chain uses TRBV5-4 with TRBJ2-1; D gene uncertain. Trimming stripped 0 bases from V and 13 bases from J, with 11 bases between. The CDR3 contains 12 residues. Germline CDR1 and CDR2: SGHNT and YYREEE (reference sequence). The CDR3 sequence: CASSLDRSGQFF. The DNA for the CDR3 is TGTGCCAGCAGCTTGGACCGAAGTGGACAGTTCTTC.

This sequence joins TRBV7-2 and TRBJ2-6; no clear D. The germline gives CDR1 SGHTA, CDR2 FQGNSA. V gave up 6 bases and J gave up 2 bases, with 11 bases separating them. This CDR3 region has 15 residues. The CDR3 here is CASSSFGTGANVLTF. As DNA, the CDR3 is TGTGCCAGCAGTTCTTTTGGAACTGGGGCCAACGTCCTGACTTTC.

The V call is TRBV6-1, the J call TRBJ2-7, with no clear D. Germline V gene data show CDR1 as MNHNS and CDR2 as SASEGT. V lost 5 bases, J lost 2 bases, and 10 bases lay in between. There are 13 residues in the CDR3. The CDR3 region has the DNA TGTGCCAGCAGTACCGACATTCCCTACGAGCAGTACTTC. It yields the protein CASSTDIPYEQYF.

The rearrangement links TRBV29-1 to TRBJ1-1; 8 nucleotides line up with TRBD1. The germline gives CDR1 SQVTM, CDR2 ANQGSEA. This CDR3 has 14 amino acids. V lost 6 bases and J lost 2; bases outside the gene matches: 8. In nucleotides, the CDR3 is TGCAGCGTCGAGTTGACAGGGGTTAACACTGAAGCTTTCTTT. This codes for CSVELTGVNTEAFF. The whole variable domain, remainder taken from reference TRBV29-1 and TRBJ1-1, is SAVISQKPSRDICQRGTSLTIQCQVDSQVTMMFWYRQQPGQSLTLIATANQGSEATYESGFVIDKFPISRPNLTFSTLTVSNMSPEDSSIYLCSVELTGVNTEAFFGQGTRLTVV.

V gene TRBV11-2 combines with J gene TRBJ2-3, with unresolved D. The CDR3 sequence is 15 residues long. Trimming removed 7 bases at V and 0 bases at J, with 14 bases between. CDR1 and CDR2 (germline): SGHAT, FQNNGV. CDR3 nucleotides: TGTGCCAGCACCAGCAGTGAAGCCAGCACAGATACGCAGTATTTT. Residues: CASTSSEASTDTQYF.

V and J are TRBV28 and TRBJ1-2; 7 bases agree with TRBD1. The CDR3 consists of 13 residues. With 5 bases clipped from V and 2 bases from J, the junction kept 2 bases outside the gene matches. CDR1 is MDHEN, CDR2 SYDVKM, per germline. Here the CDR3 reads CASSGTVNYGYTF. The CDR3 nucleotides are TGTGCCAGCAGTGGGACAGTGAACTATGGCTACACCTTC.